This TCR beta chain was profiled in a study of blood T cell repertoires in COVID-19. Study-wide background: Samples taken during acute and convalescent COVID-19 were collected in the United States, Italy and Spain. T cells, B-cell-depleted T cells, or PBMCs provided the cDNA or gDNA that served as material.

Per the original methods: Quantification of nucleated cells was approximated via reference gene primer amplification. Here immunoSEQ multiplex PCR was the method, and the copy in TCRdb shows in-frame clones only, minus some. V and J calls plus clone size are reproduced from that table; the DNA served to infer D and trimming. Among 130,000 or so clones, around 89% were seen once, and the ten largest hold 10%. Germline lookup yields CDR1 SGHNT and CDR2 YYREEE (reference sequence). The CDR3 runs 14 residues. V lost 4 bases to trimming and J lost 6 bases; unmatched junction nucleotides: 9. V gene TRBV5-4 combines with J gene TRBJ2-7; TRBD2 matches 8 bases. The TCR comes from a man aged 50-60 years with acute or convalescent COVID-19. The material sequenced was peripheral blood. CDR3 in amino acids: CASSVERESGEQYF. DNA of the CDR3: TGTGCCAGCAGCGTGGAGCGGGAGTCTGGCGAGCAGTACTTC.